Following are 25 T cell receptor beta chains from one sample sequenced in a study of technical replicates of blood from several donors (dated by TCRdb to about 2017). To prepare the library, the immunoSEQ multiplex PCR assay was applied. TCRdb holds this immuneACCESS table with in-frame rearrangements only. Some clones are missing; in checked studies, unresolved V genes explain under half, and the rest has no known cause. Present in this sample are 70,000 to 95,000 clones, 85% to 95% of which were seen just once. The ten largest clones add up to approximately 0.24% of the sample. Sequenced material: T cells isolated from PBMCs. The receptor set was obtained from a human donor in good health.

This chain joins TRBV2 and TRBJ2-1; 13 nucleotides align to TRBD2. CDR3 length: 15 residues. V trimming: 6 bases; J trimming: 6 bases; junction bases outside the gene matches: 5. CDR1 and CDR2 from the germline V gene are SNHLY and FYNNEI. CDR3 sequence (DNA): TGTGCCAGCAGAACCGGACTAGCGGGAGTCAATGAGCAGTTCTTC. Protein product: CASRTGLAGVNEQFF. Based on the CDR3 plus reference TRBV2 and TRBJ2-1, the full variable domain is EPEVTQTPSHQVTQMGQEVILRCVPISNHLYFYWYRQILGQKVEFLVSFYNNEISEKSEIFDDQFSVERPDGSNFTLKIRSTKLEDSAMYFCASRTGLAGVNEQFFGPGTRLTVL.

The chain couples TRBV29-1 to TRBJ2-7, with D possibly matching TRBD2 (6 bases). Germline V gene data show CDR1 as SQVTM and CDR2 as ANQGSEA. V gave up 4 bases and J gave up 2 bases, with 9 bases separating them. This CDR3 has 12 residues. The CDR3 region is CSVGGETYEQYF. The CDR3 DNA sequence: TGCAGCGTTGGCGGGGAAACCTACGAGCAGTACTTC.

The chain joins TRBV5-1 to TRBJ2-1; tentative D call: TRBD2 (5 bases). V was pared by 0 bases and J by 3 bases, with 7 bases between. Germline CDR1 and CDR2: SGHRS and YFSETQ. There are 14 residues in the CDR3. CDR3 sequence (DNA): TGCGCCAGCAGCTTGGACGGGATCTACAATGAGCAGTTCTTC. Encoded protein: CASSLDGIYNEQFF.

The chain joins TRBV4-1 to TRBJ2-5; D is ambiguous. The CDR3 has 13 amino acids. Per germline, CDR1 MGHRA and CDR2 YSYEKL. Trimming shortened V by 1 base and J by 5 bases, and 8 bases separated the two germline ends. This CDR3 is CASSQGVVETQYF. CDR3 DNA sequence: TGCGCCAGCAGCCAAGGTGTAGTGGAGACCCAGTACTTC.

The chain links TRBV7-7 to TRBJ2-1; 11 positions agree with TRBD2. This CDR3 is 18 amino acids long. Unmatched junction bases numbered 12, after V lost 5 bases and J lost 3 bases. Per the germline V gene, CDR1 is SSHAT and CDR2 is FNYEAQ (reference sequence). CDR3 sequence (DNA): TGTGCCAGCAGCGCCCATTTAGCGGGAGGGCGACACTACAATGAGCAGTTCTTC. Encoded protein: CASSAHLAGGRHYNEQFF.

The J gene is TRBJ2-7, the V gene TRBV5-4; TRBD1 might be the D (6 bases). The germline V and J ends were trimmed by 2 bases and 4 bases, with 7 bases remaining between them. Germline CDR1 SGHNT, CDR2 YYREEE (reference sequence). This CDR3 contains 12 residues. CDR3 in amino acids: CASSLQGYEQYF. In nucleotides, the CDR3 is TGTGCCAGCAGCTTACAGGGTTACGAGCAGTACTTC.

V gene TRBV6-5 combines with J gene TRBJ1-2; no firm D call. Per the germline V gene, CDR1 is MNHEY and CDR2 is SVGAGI. CDR3 length: 14 amino acids. V was shortened by 6 bases and J by 2 bases, with 13 bases between the two germline ends. In DNA, the CDR3 is TGTGCCAGCAGGCCGGGAAGCCCGAACTATGGCTACACCTTC. This gives the protein CASRPGSPNYGYTF.

In this sample, this clone turned up a few times. The V call is TRBV19, the J call TRBJ1-5; 8 nucleotides align to TRBD1. CDR3 length equals 15 residues. Per the germline V gene, CDR1 is LNHDA and CDR2 is SQIVND (reference sequence). Trimming took 5 bases from V and 3 from J; bases not matched to a gene: 6. CDR3 in amino acids: CASSPLDRDNQPQHF. The CDR3 DNA reads TGTGCCAGTAGTCCCTTGGACAGGGACAATCAGCCCCAGCATTTT.

The chain combines TRBV7-8 with TRBJ1-6; the match to TRBD1 covers 8 bases. This CDR3 has 14 residues. Germline V gives CDR1 SGHVS, CDR2 FQNEAQ. Losses at the gene ends were 5 bases for V and 9 bases for J; bases not matched to a gene: 6. CDR3 region: CASSHQGAGSPLHF. CDR3 in DNA: TGTGCCAGCAGCCATCAGGGGGCGGGTTCACCCCTCCACTTT.

This chain uses TRBV4-2 with TRBJ2-5; 8 bases match TRBD2. Germline V gives CDR1 LGHNA, CDR2 YNFKEQ. CDR3 length: 15 amino acids. V shed 1 base, J shed 5 bases, and the junction held 6 bases outside the gene matches. The DNA of the CDR3 is TGTGCCAGCAGCCAAGCGGGGGGGACGGGGGAGACCCAGTACTTC. Amino acid sequence: CASSQAGGTGETQYF.

The chain employs TRBV25-1 and TRBJ1-6, with 9 nucleotides matching TRBD1. Trimming cost V 2 bases and J 4 bases; bases outside gene matches: 3. CDR1 is MGHDK, CDR2 SYGVNS, per germline. The length of the CDR3 is 16 residues. CDR3 sequence reads: CASSEQDRGYNSPLHF. The CDR3, as DNA: TGTGCCAGCAGTGAACAAGACAGGGGGTATAATTCACCCCTCCACTTT.

This clone showed up just a few times. The genes are TRBV6-5 and TRBJ2-2; no definite D call. The V gene lost 2 bases and the J gene lost 6 bases, with 7 bases spanning the gap. This CDR3 is 13 amino acids long. Germline CDR1 is MNHEY and CDR2 is SVGAGI. CDR3 DNA sequence: TGTGCCAGCAGTTACGTAGTCTCCGGGGAGCTGTTTTTT. This codes for CASSYVVSGELFF.

The V gene is TRBV7-9, the J gene TRBJ2-3; D is perhaps TRBD2 (7 bases). The CDR3 covers 15 residues. In germline, CDR1 is SEHNR, CDR2 FQNEAQ (reference sequence). With 1 base removed from V and 4 bases from J, the gap between germline ends came to 12 bases. CDR3 nucleotide sequence: TGTGCCAGCAGCTTAGGTGGCGGGGGCGCAGATACGCAGTATTTT. Amino acid sequence: CASSLGGGGADTQYF.

The chain is built from TRBV28 and TRBJ2-7, with TRBD1 matching 9 bases. This CDR3 region has 14 residues. The ends lost 3 bases at V and 3 bases at J; junction bases unmatched: 3. Germline assignment: CDR1 MDHEN and CDR2 SYDVKM. The DNA of the CDR3 is TGTGCCAGCAGTTTCCGGGACAGGGACTACGAGCAGTACTTC. Translation: CASSFRDRDYEQYF.

The genes are TRBV21-1 and TRBJ1-2; whether TRBD1, the table's D call, matches the DNA was not checked. TRBV21-1 is classified as a pseudogene. The length of the CDR3 is 13 residues. CDR3 DNA sequence: TGTGCCAGCAGCAAACGACAGACCCATGGCTACACCTTC. Amino acid sequence: CASSKRQTHGYTF.

The chain carries TRBV7-9 and TRBJ2-5; D is possibly TRBD1 (6 bases). Germline V gives CDR1 SEHNR, CDR2 FQNEAQ (reference sequence). V was shortened by 4 bases and J by 7 bases, with 19 bases between the two germline ends. The CDR3 sequence is 15 residues long. CDR3 region: CASSSDGQNLGTQYF. CDR3 in DNA: TGTGCCAGCAGCTCCGACGGACAGAATTTGGGGACCCAGTACTTC. Variable domain in full (rest from reference TRBV7-9 and TRBJ2-5): DTGVSQNPRHKITKRGQNVTFRCDPISEHNRLYWYRQTLGQGPEFLTYFQNEAQLEKSRLLSDRFSAERPKGSFSTLEIQRTEQGDSAMYLCASSSDGQNLGTQYFGPGTRLLVL.

J is TRBJ2-3 and V is TRBV27, with D maybe TRBD1 (6 bases). The CDR3 consists of 17 residues. Per the germline V gene, CDR1 is MNHEY and CDR2 is SMNVEV (reference sequence). Trimming took 4 bases from V and 7 from J, leaving 24 bases between them. The CDR3 here is CASSSHPWDKRPNTQYF. The CDR3 region has the DNA TGTGCCAGCAGTTCCCATCCCTGGGACAAGAGACCAAATACGCAGTATTTT.

The V and J genes are TRBV30 and TRBJ1-5, with TRBD1 matching over 9 bases. Looked up from germline, CDR1 is GTSNPN and CDR2 is SVGIG (reference sequence). V was pared by 3 bases and J by 6 bases, with 12 bases of the junction left unmatched. The CDR3 is 16 residues long. CDR3 DNA sequence: TGTGCCTGGAGGGCTTCCGGGACAGGGAAACCTCAGCCCCAGCATTTT. It codes for CAWRASGTGKPQPQHF.

The chain is built from TRBV14 and TRBJ1-1; a weak D match, TRBD1 (6 bases). CDR3 length: 15 residues. Looked up from germline, CDR1 is SGHDN and CDR2 is FVKESK. The germline V and J ends were trimmed by 2 bases and 1 base, with 11 bases remaining between them. The CDR3 sequence is CASSQRGGRNTEAFF. CDR3 nucleotide sequence: TGTGCCAGCAGCCAAAGGGGGGGCAGGAACACTGAAGCTTTCTTT.

The chain combines TRBV7-8 with TRBJ1-1; D may be TRBD1 (5 bases). The CDR3 runs 15 residues. V dropped 3 bases and J dropped 0 bases, with 11 bases sitting between them. Germline CDR1 is SGHVS and CDR2 is FQNEAQ. The CDR3 DNA reads as TGTGCCAGCAGCTTCCCCGGAGGGGTGAACACTGAAGCTTTCTTT. Amino acid sequence: CASSFPGGVNTEAFF.

The chain couples TRBV18 to TRBJ1-1; D unclear. This CDR3 spans 14 amino acids. Germline V gene lookup returns CDR1 KGHSH and CDR2 LQKENI. V was clipped by 4 bases and J by 1 base, with 10 bases between them. Here the CDR3 DNA reads TGTGCCAGCTCACTCACTCAATCGAACACTGAAGCTTTCTTT. Translated, it gives CASSLTQSNTEAFF.

The V and J genes are TRBV28 and TRBJ1-3; D gene uncertain. Germline CDR1 and CDR2: MDHEN and SYDVKM. V lost 6 bases and J 4 bases, leaving 19 bases between the germline ends. The length of the CDR3 is 16 residues. CDR3 nucleotides: TGTGCCAGCAGGTTGGGATGGGTCGGAGGCGGAAACACCATATATTTT. Translated, it gives CASRLGWVGGGNTIYF.

The CDR3 reads CASSGLSTGGEKLFF. As DNA, the CDR3 is TGTGCCAGCAGTGGACTTTCGACCGGTGGCGAAAAACTGTTTTTT. V is TRBV6-1 and J is TRBJ1-4; no reliable D call. The CDR3 runs 15 residues. V gave up 4 bases and J gave up 8 bases, with 17 bases separating them. Germline CDR1 reads MNHNS; CDR2 reads SASEGT.

The chain links TRBV7-9 to TRBJ2-7; TRBD1 matches at 10 bases. CDR3 length: 15 amino acids. Trimming at V came to 4 bases and at J to 3 bases, leaving 6 bases not matched to a gene. Germline V gives CDR1 SEHNR, CDR2 FQNEAQ (reference sequence). The CDR3 bases are TGTGCCAGCAGCTCACCGGGACAGGGGCTCTACGAGCAGTACTTC. Amino acids: CASSSPGQGLYEQYF.

The chain combines TRBV6-5 with TRBJ2-7; possibly TRBD1 for D (6 bases). V was pared by 7 bases and J by 2 bases, with 15 bases between. Per germline, CDR1 MNHEY and CDR2 SVGAGI. The CDR3 covers 14 residues. This CDR3 is CASKQQGVAYEQYF. Here the CDR3 DNA reads TGTGCCAGCAAACAACAGGGTGTCGCCTACGAGCAGTACTTC.